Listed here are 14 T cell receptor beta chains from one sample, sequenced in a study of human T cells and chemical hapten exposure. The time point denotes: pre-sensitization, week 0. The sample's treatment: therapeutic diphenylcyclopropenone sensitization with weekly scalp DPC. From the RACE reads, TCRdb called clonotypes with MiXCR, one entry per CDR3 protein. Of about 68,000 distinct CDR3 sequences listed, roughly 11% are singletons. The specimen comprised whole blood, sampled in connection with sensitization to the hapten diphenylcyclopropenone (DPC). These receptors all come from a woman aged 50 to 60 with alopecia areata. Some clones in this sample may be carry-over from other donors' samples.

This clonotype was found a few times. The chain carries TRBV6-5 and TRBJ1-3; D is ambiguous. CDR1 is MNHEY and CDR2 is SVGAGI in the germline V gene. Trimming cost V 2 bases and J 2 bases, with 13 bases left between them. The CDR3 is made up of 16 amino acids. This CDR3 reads CASSYTQLSPGNTIYF. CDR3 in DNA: TGTGCCAGCAGTTACACCCAGCTTTCCCCTGGAAACACCATATATTTT.

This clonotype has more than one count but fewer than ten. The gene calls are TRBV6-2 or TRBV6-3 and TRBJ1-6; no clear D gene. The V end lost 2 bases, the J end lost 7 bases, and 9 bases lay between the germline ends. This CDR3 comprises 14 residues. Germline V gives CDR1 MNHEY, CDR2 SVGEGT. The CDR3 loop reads CASSYQAPNSPLHF. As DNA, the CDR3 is TGTGCCAGCAGTTACCAGGCCCCCAATTCACCCCTCCACTTT.

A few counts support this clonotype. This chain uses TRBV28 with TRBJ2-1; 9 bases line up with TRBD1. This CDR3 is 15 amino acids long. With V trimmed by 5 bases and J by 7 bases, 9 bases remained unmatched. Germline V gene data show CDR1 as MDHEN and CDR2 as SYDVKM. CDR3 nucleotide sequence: TGTGCCAGCAGTAGACAGGGGGTAGCTGGTAATGAGCAGTTCTTC. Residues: CASSRQGVAGNEQFF.

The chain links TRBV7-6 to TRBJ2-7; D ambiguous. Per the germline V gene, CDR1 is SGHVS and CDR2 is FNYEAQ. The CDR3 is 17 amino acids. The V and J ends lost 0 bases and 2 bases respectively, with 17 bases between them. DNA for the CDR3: TGTGCCAGCAGCTTAGCGCCTAACCTTGACCATGCCTACGAGCAGTACTTC. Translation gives CASSLAPNLDHAYEQYF.

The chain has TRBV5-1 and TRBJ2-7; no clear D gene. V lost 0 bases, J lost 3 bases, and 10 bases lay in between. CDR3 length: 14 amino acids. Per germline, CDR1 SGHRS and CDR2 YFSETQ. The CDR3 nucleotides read TGCGCCAGCAGCTTGGGCGGCACCGACTACGAGCAGTACTTC. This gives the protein CASSLGGTDYEQYF.

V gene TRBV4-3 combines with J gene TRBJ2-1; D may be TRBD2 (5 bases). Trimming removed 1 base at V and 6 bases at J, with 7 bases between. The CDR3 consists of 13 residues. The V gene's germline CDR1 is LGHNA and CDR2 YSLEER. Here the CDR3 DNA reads TGCGCCAGCAGCCAAGTACTAGGCAATGAGCAGTTCTTC. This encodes CASSQVLGNEQFF.

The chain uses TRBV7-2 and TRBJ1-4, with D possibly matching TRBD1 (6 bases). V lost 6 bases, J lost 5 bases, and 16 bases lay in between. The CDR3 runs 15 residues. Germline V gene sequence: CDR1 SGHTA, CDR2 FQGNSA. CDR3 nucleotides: TGTGCCAGCAGACGGGTGGTGACAGGAAATGAAAAACTGTTTTTT. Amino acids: CASRRVVTGNEKLFF.

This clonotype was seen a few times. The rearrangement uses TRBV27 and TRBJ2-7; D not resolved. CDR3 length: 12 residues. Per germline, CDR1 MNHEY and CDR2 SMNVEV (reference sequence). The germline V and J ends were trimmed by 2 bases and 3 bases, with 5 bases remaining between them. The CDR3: CASSLNYYEQYF. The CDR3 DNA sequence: TGTGCCAGCAGTTTAAACTACTACGAGCAGTACTTC.

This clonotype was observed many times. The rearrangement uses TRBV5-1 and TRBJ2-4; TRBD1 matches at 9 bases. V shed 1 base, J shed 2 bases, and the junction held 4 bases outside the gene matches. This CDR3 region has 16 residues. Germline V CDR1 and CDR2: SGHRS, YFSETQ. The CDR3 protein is CASSLQQGASKNIQYF. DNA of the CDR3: TGCGCCAGCAGCTTGCAACAGGGGGCGTCCAAAAACATTCAGTACTTC.

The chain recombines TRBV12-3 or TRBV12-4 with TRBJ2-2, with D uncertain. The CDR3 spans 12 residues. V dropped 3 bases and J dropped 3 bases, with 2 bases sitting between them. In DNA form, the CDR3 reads TGTGCCAGCAGTTTTGACACCGGGGAGCTGTTTTTT. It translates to CASSFDTGELFF.

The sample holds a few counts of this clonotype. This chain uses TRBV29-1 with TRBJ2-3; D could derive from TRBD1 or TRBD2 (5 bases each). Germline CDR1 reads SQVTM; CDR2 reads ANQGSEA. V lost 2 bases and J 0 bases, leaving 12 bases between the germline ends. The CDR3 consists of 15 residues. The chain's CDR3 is CSVEPGTTSTDTQYF. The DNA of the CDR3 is TGCAGCGTTGAACCCGGGACCACTAGCACAGATACGCAGTATTTT.

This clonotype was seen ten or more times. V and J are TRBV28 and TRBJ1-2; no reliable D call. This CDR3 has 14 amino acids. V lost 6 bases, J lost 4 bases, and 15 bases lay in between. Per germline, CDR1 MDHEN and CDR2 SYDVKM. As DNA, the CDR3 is TGTGCCAGCAGCCTTTCGGGCCGGAGCTATGGCTACACCTTC. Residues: CASSLSGRSYGYTF.

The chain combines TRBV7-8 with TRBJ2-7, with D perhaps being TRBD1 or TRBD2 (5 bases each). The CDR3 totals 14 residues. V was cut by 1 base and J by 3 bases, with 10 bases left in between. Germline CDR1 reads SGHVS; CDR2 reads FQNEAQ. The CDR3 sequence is CASSLDWGNYEQYF. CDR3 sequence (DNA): TGTGCCAGCAGCTTAGATTGGGGGAACTACGAGCAGTACTTC.

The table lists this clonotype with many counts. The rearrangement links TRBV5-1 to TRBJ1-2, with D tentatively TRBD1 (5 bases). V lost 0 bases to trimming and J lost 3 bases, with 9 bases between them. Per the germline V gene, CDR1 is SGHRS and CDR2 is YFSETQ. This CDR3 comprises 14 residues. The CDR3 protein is CASSLDRPYYGYTF. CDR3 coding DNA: TGCGCCAGCAGCTTGGACAGGCCGTACTATGGCTACACCTTC.